This TCR beta chain is drawn from a study of blood T cell repertoires in COVID-19. Background on the study: COVID-19 samples, acute and convalescent, were from the United States, Italy and Spain.

The method was immunoSEQ multiplex PCR; TCRdb's version includes in-frame clones alone and lacks a portion of them. The repertoire holds over 45,000 clones, with 75% to 80% as singletons. Trimming pared 3 bases from V and 4 bases from J, leaving 11 bases between. CDR3 length equals 15 residues. Germline V lookup: CDR1 KGHDR, CDR2 SFDVKD. The chain combines TRBV24-1 with TRBJ1-4; the D gene is possibly TRBD1 (6 bases). The TCR sequence derives from a human donor with active or convalescent COVID-19. The donor label of this sample is uncertain. The specimen was peripheral blood. CDR3 in DNA: TGTGCCACCAGTGATGCAGGGGAAGGTAATGAAAAACTGTTTTTT. Protein: CATSDAGEGNEKLFF.